The clone carrying this TCR beta chain has more than one count but fewer than ten. The antigen is unknown. Nucleic acids came from premalignant or tumor cells enriched by macro-dissection. This sample was included in a study of immune evolution from preneoplasia to lung adenocarcinoma. Some clones are missing from TCRdb's copy, which holds only in-frame ones; the method was immunoSEQ multiplex PCR. In the table there are more than 6,000 clones, approximately 76% of which are singletons. Study-level results: KRAS-mutant nodules had the highest T cell clonality. Later-stage lesions seemingly showed higher T cell density and diversity than normal lung.

The CDR3 covers 16 residues. The germline CDR1 and CDR2 sequences are SGHVS and FNYEAQ. Deletions cut 1 base from V and 2 bases from J, with 13 bases between. The clonotype comes from a person aged 70 to 85 with lung adenocarcinoma. The sequencing sample was made of FFPE minimally invasive lung adenocarcinoma tissue. The chain links TRBV7-6 to TRBJ2-3; the D gene is possibly TRBD2 (6 bases). The CDR3 nucleotides read TGTGCCAGCAGCTTAGGGGCCGGAGGGGACACAGATACGCAGTATTTT. It codes for CASSLGAGGDTDTQYF.